This T cell receptor beta chain was sequenced for a study of T-cell reconstitution after alpha-beta-depleted transplantation in children. Findings of the study overall: Reportedly, roughly two months post-transplant, alpha-beta T cells arose from several hundred expanded graft clones. Recipient T cells and thymic progenitors that survived were the source of the high TCRbeta diversity seen at day 60 in some patients. Once a year had passed after transplant, T-cell counts and diversity came mostly from newly produced T cells.

For TCRbeta, the library was prepared with unique molecular identifiers. Using its own MiXCR run on the PCR reads, TCRdb lists one record per CDR3 protein. Altogether fewer than 250,000 distinct CDR3 sequences are present, approximately 17% being singletons, with the ten largest covering around 45%. A word on this clonotype: Antigen unknown.

This TCR was recovered from a male patient aged 2-10 years who had a stem cell transplant for acute lymphoblastic leukemia, so the T cells may come from the graft donor. Sample: PBMCs, mostly from graft donor cells, taken 360 days after TCRalphabeta/CD19-depleted stem cell transplant.

The CDR3: CSAPTLASKGYNEQFF. The DNA for the CDR3 is TGCAGTGCTCCCACCCTAGCGTCAAAAGGGTACAATGAGCAGTTCTTC. The V call is TRBV20-1, the J call TRBJ2-1; the D gene is possibly TRBD2 (6 bases). The CDR3 is 16 residues long. V was trimmed by 5 bases and J by 4 bases, leaving 21 bases between them. CDR1 is DFQATT, CDR2 SNEGSKA, per germline (reference sequence).